A selection of T cell receptor beta chains follows, all from one sample in a study of blood T cell repertoires in COVID-19. Here immunoSEQ multiplex PCR was the method, and the copy in TCRdb shows in-frame clones only, minus some. The table has 300,000 to 350,000 clones, around nine tenths seen once; the top ten hold approximately 1%. The material sequenced was PBMCs or T cells enriched from blood (not recorded which). Receptors originate from a young woman who had been exposed to COVID-19. CDR3s include the opening cysteine and the closing phenylalanine or tryptophan. The D gene is left open where the match is weak. Clone size is given for some rows only: seen once, a few or many times, or a class if the clone is expanded.

cdr3_length | clone_size | j_call | d_call | v_call | cdr3_nt | cdr3_aa
15 | NA | TRBJ1-1 | TRBD1 | TRBV3-1/TRBV3-2 | TGTGCCAGCAGCCAAGAGTTAGACAGGGATACTGAAGCTTTCTTT | CASSQELDRDTEAFF
17 | NA | TRBJ2-1 | NA | TRBV11-3 | TGTGCCAGCAGCTCACCGTTTACCACCCCCCTAGCTGATGAGCAGTTCTTC | CASSSPFTTPLADEQFF
13 | once | TRBJ2-7 | NA | TRBV6-2/TRBV6-3 | TGTGCCAGCAGTTACGGCCAGGGAGGCGAGCAGTACTTC | CASSYGQGGEQYF
15 | NA | TRBJ2-5 | TRBD1 | TRBV14 | TGTGCCAGCAGCCCTGCCGGGACAGCGCTAGAGACCCAGTACTTC | CASSPAGTALETQYF
15 | NA | TRBJ1-5 | NA | TRBV6-1 | TGTGCCAGCAGTGAAAGGGGCAGGGGCAATCAGCCCCAGCATTTT | CASSERGRGNQPQHF
16 | NA | TRBJ2-7 | TRBD1 | TRBV6-1 | TGTGCCAGCAGTGGAACTCAGGGGGTTATCTCCTACGAGCAGTACTTC | CASSGTQGVISYEQYF
14 | NA | TRBJ1-4 | TRBD1 | TRBV25-1 | TGTGCCAGCAAGGGGGCCGGGATTAATGAAAAACTGTTTTTT | CASKGAGINEKLFF
13 | NA | TRBJ2-7 | TRBD1 | TRBV5-5 | TGTGCCCTTATACCGGGACAGGGTTACGAGCAGTACTTC | CALIPGQGYEQYF
15 | NA | TRBJ2-2 | NA | TRBV7-7 | TGTGCTAGCAGCCCGATGACTGAGAACACCGGGGAGCTGTTTTTT | CASSPMTENTGELFF
16 | NA | TRBJ1-5 | NA | TRBV6-1 | TGTGCCAGCAGTGAAATTGGACAGACTACAAATCAGCCCCAGCATTTT | CASSEIGQTTNQPQHF
15 | once | TRBJ2-2 | NA | TRBV4-2 | TGTGCCAGCAGCCATACGACTAGGTACACCGGGGAGCTGTTTTTT | CASSHTTRYTGELFF
15 | NA | TRBJ1-5 | TRBD1 | TRBV11-2 | TGTGCCAGCAGCATCAGACAGGGGGGGAATCAGCCCCAGCATTTT | CASSIRQGGNQPQHF
17 | NA | TRBJ1-4 | TRBD1 | TRBV5-1 | TGCGCCAGCAGCCACTCGGACAGGGGAGGGGGTAATGAAAAACTGTTTTTT | CASSHSDRGGGNEKLFF
19 | NA | TRBJ2-7 | TRBD2 | TRBV27 | TGTGCCAGCAGCCCCCTTCTGGTACTAGCGGGAGTAGTGTCCTACGAGCAGTACTTC | CASSPLLVLAGVVSYEQYF
13 | NA | TRBJ1-1 | NA | TRBV5-8 | TGTGCCAGCAGCGCCTGGGGAGACACTGAAGCTTTCTTT | CASSAWGDTEAFF
15 | NA | TRBJ1-1 | NA | TRBV21-1 | TGTGCCACCCAACGGGGGGCCCCGATGAACACTGAAGCTTTCTTT | CATQRGAPMNTEAFF
17 | NA | TRBJ2-1 | TRBD1 | TRBV19 | TGTGCCAGTAGTCCCCAAGACAGGGGGGCGGGGTACAATGAGCAGTTCTTC | CASSPQDRGAGYNEQFF
18 | NA | TRBJ2-3 | TRBD2 | TRBV5-1 | TGCGCCAGCACCATGGGACTAGCGGGAGTCCTCCCCACAGATACGCAGTATTTT | CASTMGLAGVLPTDTQYF
15 | once | TRBJ2-5 | NA | TRBV2 | TGTGCCAGCAGTGGTCTGGAGGGCCAGGTGGAGACCCAGTACTTC | CASSGLEGQVETQYF
16 | NA | TRBJ2-7 | TRBD1 | TRBV6-5 | TGTGCCAGCAGTTACTCGTCTTGGACAGGGGCCTACGAGCAGTACTTC | CASSYSSWTGAYEQYF
16 | few | TRBJ2-2 | TRBD2 | TRBV14 | TGTGCCAGCAGAAAAATTAGCGGGACGGTTCCCGGGGAGCTGTTTTTT | CASRKISGTVPGELFF
13 | NA | TRBJ2-7 | NA | TRBV28 | TGTGCCAGCAGTTCCTCCGGCTCCTACGAGCAGTACTTC | CASSSSGSYEQYF
14 | NA | TRBJ1-2 | NA | TRBV25-1 | TGTGCCAGCGGTGAAATCGGAGATAACTATGGCTACACCTTC | CASGEIGDNYGYTF
13 | NA | TRBJ2-2 | NA | TRBV27 | TGTGCCAGCAGTTTATACCTACTGCGGGAGCTGTTTTTT | CASSLYLLRELFF
15 | NA | TRBJ2-3 | NA | TRBV7-2 | TGTGCCAGCAGCCCCGGGAGTACGCTCACAGATACGCAGTATTTT | CASSPGSTLTDTQYF
14 | NA | TRBJ1-4 | NA | TRBV5-1 | TGCGCCAGCAGCTTCGGGGCAGCGGGAGAAAAACTGTTTTTT | CASSFGAAGEKLFF
15 | NA | TRBJ2-5 | NA | TRBV7-9 | TGTGCCAGCAGCCCCTCAGGGGTCTCGGTAGAGACCCAGTACTTC | CASSPSGVSVETQYF
17 | NA | TRBJ2-7 | TRBD2 | TRBV7-2 | TGTGCCAGCAGCCCCCGCGGACTAGCGGGACTGTCCTACGAGCAGTACTTC | CASSPRGLAGLSYEQYF
15 | NA | TRBJ1-5 | NA | TRBV6-5 | TGTGCCAGCAGTTCCCGACAGCCCCACAATCAGCCCCAGCATTTT | CASSSRQPHNQPQHF
15 | NA | TRBJ2-2 | TRBD2 | TRBV5-1 | TGCGCCAGCAGCTTGGTGGTAGCGGGATCCGGGGAGCTGTTTTTT | CASSLVVAGSGELFF
13 | few | TRBJ2-7 | NA | TRBV27 | TGTGCCAGCAGTTTGGGACTCCTCTACGAGCAGTACTTC | CASSLGLLYEQYF
19 | NA | TRBJ2-2 | TRBD1 | TRBV11-2 | TGTGCCAGCAGCTACCGCCGGGACAGGGGACCTGGAGACACCGGGGAGCTGTTTTTT | CASSYRRDRGPGDTGELFF
15 | NA | TRBJ1-1 | TRBD1 | TRBV28 | TGTGCCAGCAGTTCCCTTGCACAGGGGGACACTGAAGCTTTCTTT | CASSSLAQGDTEAFF
12 | NA | TRBJ1-2 | TRBD1 | TRBV19 | TGTGCCAGTAGTAAAGGGACAGTTGGCTACACCTTC | CASSKGTVGYTF
14 | NA | TRBJ1-5 | NA | TRBV25-1 | TGTGCCAGCAGTGGCAGACAGCACAATCAGCCCCAGCATTTT | CASSGRQHNQPQHF
19 | NA | TRBJ1-5 | NA | TRBV19 | TGTGCCAGTAGGCCCCCGCACGGCCAGGCCCCCTATGGCGATCAGCCCCAGCATTTT | CASRPPHGQAPYGDQPQHF
17 | NA | TRBJ2-4 | TRBD2 | TRBV28 | TGTGCCAGCACTCCGGGGACTAGCCTTAATTATTTACGGATTCAGTACTTC | CASTPGTSLNYLRIQYF
18 | NA | TRBJ1-2 | NA | TRBV9 | TGTGCCAGCAGCGTCCGCCCCGGGGAGTATAGATTAACCCATGGCTACACCTTC | CASSVRPGEYRLTHGYTF
12 | NA | TRBJ2-2 | NA | TRBV5-6 | TGTGCCAGCAGCTTAGGGGCCGGGGAGCTGTTTTTT | CASSLGAGELFF
12 | NA | TRBJ2-7 | NA | TRBV7-9 | TGTGCCAGCAGCTCAGGGAATTACGAGCAGTACTTC | CASSSGNYEQYF
13 | NA | TRBJ2-3 | NA | TRBV9 | TGTGCCAGCAGCGTAGGAGGGGGAAGGACGCAGTATTTT | CASSVGGGRTQYF
15 | NA | TRBJ1-1 | TRBD1 | TRBV27 | TGTGCCAGCAGTTCAGGACAGGGGGCCCACACTGAAGCTTTCTTT | CASSSGQGAHTEAFF
16 | NA | TRBJ2-5 | TRBD2 | TRBV6-1 | TGTGCCAGCAGTGAACCTAGCGGGAGTTACCAAGAGACCCAGTACTTC | CASSEPSGSYQETQYF
13 | once | TRBJ1-2 | NA | TRBV2 | TGTGCCAGCAGTGGAAGGCCAACAGATGGCTACACCTTC | CASSGRPTDGYTF
14 | NA | TRBJ1-3 | NA | TRBV6-2/TRBV6-3 | TGTGCCAGCAGTATCAGGGGCTCTGGAAACACCATATATTTT | CASSIRGSGNTIYF